The TCR beta chain described here comes from a study of blood T cell repertoires in COVID-19. Looking at the study overall: Spain, Italy and the United States supplied samples that represented acute and convalescent COVID-19.

Clones were sequenced by immunoSEQ multiplex PCR, and TCRdb holds only the in-frame ones, with some missing. The sample has around 300,000 clones; about nine tenths are singletons. Source material: peripheral blood. This clonotype was obtained from a woman aged 25 to 45 with COVID-19, enrolled during active disease.

The CDR3 DNA is TGTGCCAGCAGCGTCTGGACTAGCGGGAGGAACACCGGGGAGCTGTTTTTT. Protein product: CASSVWTSGRNTGELFF. This chain joins TRBV5-6 and TRBJ2-2, with TRBD2 matching 13 bases. CDR1 is SGHDT and CDR2 is YYEEEE in the germline V gene. Trimming cost V 4 bases and J 1 base; bases outside gene matches: 4. The CDR3 extends over 17 amino acids.